Detailed here is one TCR beta chain. Its antigen is still unknown. Per-base quality was not reported, and no clone a single base away is much larger than it. In total, over 600 healthy bone marrow donors made up the cohort. Cohort members were all nominally healthy when sampled, although unrecorded immune exposures were likely present. The donor tested CMV seropositive and was one of the 289 seropositive cohort members. Every donor gave a peripheral blood sample, and the peripheral blood mononuclear cells from that sample were used for TCR beta sequencing. The Qiagen DNeasy Blood Extraction Kit was used to extract genomic DNA from the blood cell samples. The entry originates in a study of cytomegalovirus exposure and HLA in healthy donors (dated by TCRdb to about 2017). Study-level background: In an earlier analysis of around 540 of the donors, 276 Gb of sequence data and some 120 million unique TCR beta sequences from about 179 million T cells were reported. An early release covering about 600 HLA-typed donors comprised 250 to 350 gigabases of sequencing data and about 90 million unique TCR sequences. The genetic ancestry cluster associated with self-reported Caucasian donors included 80% to 90% of the roughly 360 genotyped donors. The aim of the study was to test whether cataloging public T cell receptors could identify signatures of past pathogen exposure. The T cell repertoires of about 700 subjects were profiled by immunosequencing and related to cytomegalovirus serostatus. A separate validation cohort of approximately 120 different subjects was used in addition to the roughly 700-subject first cohort. To predict cytomegalovirus infection status, the study brought together high-throughput TCR immunosequencing, statistical association of individual TCRs with disease status, and machine learning. To study patterns of TCR occurrence, a later analysis re-analyzed previously published TCR beta repertoires from several hundred donors and added high-resolution HLA genotyping. Rather than using new phenotypic data, the later analysis identified candidate immune exposures from TCR beta sequences and from how often those sequences occurred across donors. An earlier analysis of roughly 580 of the donors used high-throughput TCR beta sequencing to judge whether each TCR beta V gene segment behaved as functional or pseudogenic. Alongside the repertoire data, information on donor age, sex, ethnicity and CMV serostatus was compiled. A later genetic analysis took genome-wide SNP genotypes for about 55% of the 666 donors and used that subset as a discovery cohort. Every discovery cohort repertoire had been produced on one sequencing platform. HLA typing included class I and class II loci at four-digit resolution. The number of typed donors differed by locus: 629-630 for A, B, C, DRB1 and DQB1; 500 to 550 for DQA1; fewer than 610 for DPA1; and about 450 for DPB1. Because of strong linkage in the cohort, roughly five DR-DQ haplotypes were treated as single units for association and clustering. Across some 400 genotyped donors of the cohort, an average of roughly 250,000 unique TCR beta nucleotide sequences per donor were sequenced, and roughly 20% of those sequences were non-productive. Results the study describes overall, beyond this receptor: A further reported finding was that TCR beta sequences accurately predicted the HLA-A and HLA-B alleles for most subjects in the first cohort. Compared with equally common non-associated chains, HLA-associated TCR beta chains in a later analysis were more clonally expanded and had lower generation probabilities. In a later analysis, TCR association rates were found to vary across HLA loci, with the most associated TCRs seen for DRB1 alleles and the fewest for HLA-C alleles. The authors suggested that the approach could potentially be generalized to other disease states and immunological phenotypes. A cluster of highly shared sequence variants was judged likely to represent a technical artifact of the sequencing pipeline. Some IMGT-functional V segments, including TRBV6-2 and TRBV6-3, could not be distinguished by the 87-base-pair reads and were therefore excluded. Because some donors lacked HLA typing at each locus, the association tests relied only on the typed subset. A total of 150 to 200 TCR beta chains were listed by the study as associated with cytomegalovirus. A later genetic analysis associated a missense DCLRE1C variant with V-gene and J-gene trimming of TCR beta chains, and an independent cohort replicated the association. Most TCR sequences were seen in very few donors, while some public TCRs were found in many individuals. The only immune exposure information available for the cohort was CMV serostatus. A later analysis found that most CMV-associated TCR beta chains appeared HLA-restricted, with HLA associations seemingly driven largely by CMV exposure. The cohort was sequenced for TCR beta chains only, and without alpha or paired-chain data the features that could be detected were limited. In an earlier analysis of more than 500 of the donors, most TCR beta V segments appeared in productive rearrangements about 87% or about 30% of the time, broadly matching IMGT annotations. Linkage disequilibrium might explain the correlated functional status among segregating V segments, but an unknown experimental factor could not be ruled out. Sequencing depth was assumed to be roughly uniform across donors in the presence/absence analyses, though that assumption may not hold. When HLA alleles, especially DR and DQ, strongly co-occurred, attributing TCR associations to individual alleles was difficult. Specific HLA alleles were associated with about 17,000 TCR beta sequences at a false discovery rate of 0.05 in a later analysis. Cytomegalovirus status was reported to be diagnosed by the classifier with high specificity and sensitivity in both the original and validation cohorts. Because counts were too low, about 15 rarely observed V segments, including chromosome 9 orphons, were left out of the earlier analysis of some 600 of the donors. In a later genetic analysis, fewer N-insertions in productive TCRs were reported among donors in an Asian-associated ancestry cluster than the roughly 710-donor mean. According to a later analysis, parvovirus B19, influenza, CMV and Epstein-Barr virus appeared linked to several top co-occurrence clusters. A few of the identified cytomegalovirus-associated TCR beta chains were confirmed in vitro to be specific for cytomegalovirus antigens.

After removal of 4 bases from V and 4 bases from J, the junction retains 8 bases not matched to a gene. According to the germline V gene, CDR1 reads SGHRS and CDR2 reads YFSETQ. The CDR3 measures 16 amino acids from cysteine to phenylalanine. Left in the record is the CDR3 DNA by itself, 48 bases read in frame from the first base. Receptors were amplified or captured by the immunoSEQ multiplex PCR assay. A mixture of 60 forward primers for TCR Vbeta segments and 13 reverse primers for TCR Jbeta segments was used in the multiplex PCR. Amplification of the CDR3 region of rearranged TCR beta genes was performed with a multiplex PCR assay on genomic DNA. On the Illumina HiSeq System, the amplified TCR beta libraries were sequenced as 87-base-pair reads. As for the authors' bioinformatics: In a later analysis, roughly 80 million unique TCR beta chains were counted across the approximately 620 repertoires, and about 9.9 million of these chains were shared by at least two donors. A nearest-neighbor algorithm error-corrected the raw reads and collapsed the reads into unique sequences, merging closely related sequences to remove PCR and sequencing errors. To assign V, D and J gene segments, CDR3 sequences were aligned to IMGT reference sequences. For a sequence to be retained, at least a six-nucleotide match to both a V gene segment and a J gene segment was required. Rearrangements were called productive when the CDR3 lacked stop codons and stayed in frame with V and J; all others were non-productive. Following IMGT convention, CDR3 was defined as the stretch from the second conserved V-encoded cysteine to the conserved J-encoded phenylalanine. In an earlier analysis of more than 550 of the donors, sequences lacking an unambiguous match to a single V gene segment were excluded. In an earlier analysis of about 590 of the donors, a V segment was called functional when productive rearrangements were above 56.7%, and segregating when the standard deviation between donors exceeded 5%. A statistical classification framework was built to diagnose cytomegalovirus status from the catalog of TCR beta chain sequences. V and J gene assignment, in a later analysis, came from comparing TCR nucleotide sequences with IMGT/GENE-DB human TR gene sequences. The TCRdist pipeline was used in a later analysis to assign CDR3 sequences and most-parsimonious VDJ recombination scenarios. A later analysis defined each TCR beta chain by its CDR3 amino acid sequence plus V-gene family, and excluded reads lacking a unique V-gene family. In a later analysis, around 600 highly shared, low-generation-probability nucleotide sequences were removed to address suspected cross-contamination and a sequencing artifact. In a later analysis, a clonal expansion index for each public chain was calculated from normalized within-repertoire ranks of inferred template counts. A later analysis computed generation probabilities with a VDJ recombination model fitted to out-of-frame rearrangements, and checked the results against IGoR. A later analysis scored TCR-TCR, TCR-HLA and TCR-CMV co-occurrence with hypergeometric tests, applying a repertoire-size bias correction to TCR pairs. To estimate false discovery rates, a later analysis permuted the HLA or CMV assignments 20 times. In a later analysis, co-occurring TCRs were grouped with DBSCAN, and TCRdist sequence similarity was added when clustering was performed within HLA-allele-positive subsets. Repertoires with fewer than 30,000 or more than 120,000 public chains, plus five repertoires with anomalous nucleotide sharing, were excluded from co-occurrence clustering. The table was pulled from immuneACCESS by TCRdb, which kept in-frame rearrangements only. Such tables lose some clones; where checked, under half of the loss comes from unresolved V genes, and the rest has no known cause. The DNA gave D and trimming, while V, J and clone size come from that table. Counted in this sample were approximately 100,000 clones; 60% to 85% of them appeared once. The biggest ten clones account for roughly 4.9% of the sample.

The source material was PBMCs. The chain couples TRBV5-1 to TRBJ2-2, and 9 junctional nucleotides match TRBD2. The clonotype comes from a female donor in good health and CMV-seropositive. In nucleotides, the sequence is TGCGCCAGCAGCAGATCTAGCGGGACTGTCACCGGGGAGCTGTTTTTT. It is translated as CASSRSSGTVTGELFF.